This T cell receptor (beta chain) was recovered during a study of cytomegalovirus exposure and HLA in healthy donors. General study results and limits: Researchers counted some 150 TCR beta chains as cytomegalovirus-associated.

The PCR ran on 60 Vbeta and 13 Jbeta primers. Generated by immunoSEQ multiplex PCR, the TCRdb table keeps only in-frame clones and is missing some. The table has around 210,000 clones, roughly 81% seen once; the top ten hold 0.2% to 0.25%. This clone was picked up one time. Its antigen is still unknown. This CDR3 spans 13 amino acids. Per germline, CDR1 GTSNPN and CDR2 SVGIG (reference sequence). V lost 3 bases and J lost 4, with 12 bases in between. Samples came from healthy bone marrow donors. The source material was PBMCs. This chain connects TRBV30 to TRBJ1-2; D is possibly TRBD1 (6 bases). This receptor was obtained from a girl aged 2 to 9 in good health and CMV-seronegative. CDR3 DNA sequence: TGTGCCTGGAGACTAACAGGGAGCTATGGCTACACCTTC. It yields the protein CAWRLTGSYGYTF.